This T cell receptor beta chain was recorded in a study of CD8 T cells in Susac syndrome. Study-wide results and limits: It was acknowledged by the study that relatively few individuals were included in its TCR sequencing and HLA analysis.

There are a few counts of this clonotype. Its antigen remains unidentified. With random hexamers, reverse transcription was performed on roughly 0.5 to 1 ug of RNA. Multiplex PCR with immunoSEQ amplified the TCR beta CDR3 across 54 Vbeta and 13 Jbeta. TCRdb re-derived calls from the immunoSEQ multiplex PCR reads in MiXCR, one entry per CDR3 protein. The sample consists of some 300,000 distinct CDR3 sequences, roughly 85% of them appearing once. TCR beta sequencing was performed on blood CD8+ and CD4+ T cells. The multiple sclerosis control cohort comprised treatment-naive individuals presenting with stable or active relapsing-remitting disease. Sequencing used CD8+ T cells from PBMCs. The sequence was collected from a human donor with multiple sclerosis.

This CDR3 is CASSGSSGRYNEQFF. The DNA for the CDR3 is TGCGCCAGCAGCGGGTCTAGCGGGAGGTACAATGAGCAGTTCTTC. This rearrangement joins TRBV5-1 to TRBJ2-1, with 11 positions matching TRBD2. CDR3 size: 15 residues. The V gene's germline CDR1 is SGHRS and CDR2 YFSETQ. Germline trimming cut 4 bases from V and 4 bases from J; bases unmatched to any gene: 4.